Listed below are T cell receptor beta chains from one sample, sequenced in a study of identical twins. One entry per CDR3 protein, called by TCRdb with MiXCR from the 5' RACE reads. This table has approximately 210,000 distinct CDR3 sequences, approximately 16% appearing once. In addition, the sample was reused for a study of T cells expressing NK-cell markers.

Source material: CD8+ T cells sorted from blood. The receptors shown here come from a woman aged 18-29 years in good health. Each CDR3 is given with its conserved first and last residue.

j_call | v_call | cdr3_aa
TRBJ2-5 | TRBV7-3 | CASSPDGLWETQYF
TRBJ2-7 | TRBV7-9 | CASSGHLSREQYF
TRBJ1-1 | TRBV14 | CASSQDEKKGAFF
TRBJ1-2 | TRBV2 | CASKRDYGYTF
TRBJ2-7 | TRBV20-1 | CSARPTGRHEQYF
TRBJ2-7 | TRBV7-9 | CASSLGGRVASEQYF
TRBJ2-1 | TRBV10-2 | CASREEPVDEQFF
TRBJ2-1 | TRBV6-2/TRBV6-3 | CASSLPKGGNEQFF
TRBJ2-7 | TRBV6-5 | CASATTGYEQYF
TRBJ2-7 | TRBV7-9 | CASSFLGGGDSYEQYF
TRBJ2-3 | TRBV29-1 | CSPRSLAGRTDTQYF
TRBJ2-7 | TRBV4-3 | CASSLWDRGQSSYEQYF
TRBJ1-2 | TRBV5-6 | CASSSDTQDYGYTF
TRBJ1-1 | TRBV5-6 | CASSLDPGMNTEAFF
TRBJ1-1 | TRBV6-5 | CASSYEGRGSEAFF
TRBJ2-2 | TRBV29-1 | CSVMGLNTGELFF
TRBJ2-2 | TRBV12-3/TRBV12-4 | CAFDEGSGGTGELFF
TRBJ2-1 | TRBV21-1 | CASSKVKGSYNEQFF
TRBJ1-2 | TRBV6-1 | CASATSGSYGYTF
TRBJ2-5 | TRBV27 | CASRDGYQETQYF
TRBJ1-1 | TRBV5-1 | CASSLEGKFTEAFF
TRBJ1-1 | TRBV27 | CASSSDWARNTEAFF
TRBJ2-5 | TRBV7-6 | CASSFFETGKETQYF
TRBJ1-1 | TRBV29-1 | CSVAGIDMNTEAFF
TRBJ2-1 | TRBV9 | CASSFAPLTSGRVDEQFF
TRBJ2-3 | TRBV2 | CASRRTGWTDTQYF
TRBJ2-7 | TRBV11-2 | CASRGAGGYEQYF
TRBJ2-1 | TRBV12-3/TRBV12-4 | CASSPVEGGAYNEQFF
TRBJ2-1 | TRBV2 | CASTLVGNEQFF
TRBJ2-2 | TRBV15 | CATSRAGGAVGELFF
TRBJ2-7 | TRBV7-2 | CASNKGLAGGHYEQYF
TRBJ2-5 | TRBV28 | CASRSGTGTRETQYF